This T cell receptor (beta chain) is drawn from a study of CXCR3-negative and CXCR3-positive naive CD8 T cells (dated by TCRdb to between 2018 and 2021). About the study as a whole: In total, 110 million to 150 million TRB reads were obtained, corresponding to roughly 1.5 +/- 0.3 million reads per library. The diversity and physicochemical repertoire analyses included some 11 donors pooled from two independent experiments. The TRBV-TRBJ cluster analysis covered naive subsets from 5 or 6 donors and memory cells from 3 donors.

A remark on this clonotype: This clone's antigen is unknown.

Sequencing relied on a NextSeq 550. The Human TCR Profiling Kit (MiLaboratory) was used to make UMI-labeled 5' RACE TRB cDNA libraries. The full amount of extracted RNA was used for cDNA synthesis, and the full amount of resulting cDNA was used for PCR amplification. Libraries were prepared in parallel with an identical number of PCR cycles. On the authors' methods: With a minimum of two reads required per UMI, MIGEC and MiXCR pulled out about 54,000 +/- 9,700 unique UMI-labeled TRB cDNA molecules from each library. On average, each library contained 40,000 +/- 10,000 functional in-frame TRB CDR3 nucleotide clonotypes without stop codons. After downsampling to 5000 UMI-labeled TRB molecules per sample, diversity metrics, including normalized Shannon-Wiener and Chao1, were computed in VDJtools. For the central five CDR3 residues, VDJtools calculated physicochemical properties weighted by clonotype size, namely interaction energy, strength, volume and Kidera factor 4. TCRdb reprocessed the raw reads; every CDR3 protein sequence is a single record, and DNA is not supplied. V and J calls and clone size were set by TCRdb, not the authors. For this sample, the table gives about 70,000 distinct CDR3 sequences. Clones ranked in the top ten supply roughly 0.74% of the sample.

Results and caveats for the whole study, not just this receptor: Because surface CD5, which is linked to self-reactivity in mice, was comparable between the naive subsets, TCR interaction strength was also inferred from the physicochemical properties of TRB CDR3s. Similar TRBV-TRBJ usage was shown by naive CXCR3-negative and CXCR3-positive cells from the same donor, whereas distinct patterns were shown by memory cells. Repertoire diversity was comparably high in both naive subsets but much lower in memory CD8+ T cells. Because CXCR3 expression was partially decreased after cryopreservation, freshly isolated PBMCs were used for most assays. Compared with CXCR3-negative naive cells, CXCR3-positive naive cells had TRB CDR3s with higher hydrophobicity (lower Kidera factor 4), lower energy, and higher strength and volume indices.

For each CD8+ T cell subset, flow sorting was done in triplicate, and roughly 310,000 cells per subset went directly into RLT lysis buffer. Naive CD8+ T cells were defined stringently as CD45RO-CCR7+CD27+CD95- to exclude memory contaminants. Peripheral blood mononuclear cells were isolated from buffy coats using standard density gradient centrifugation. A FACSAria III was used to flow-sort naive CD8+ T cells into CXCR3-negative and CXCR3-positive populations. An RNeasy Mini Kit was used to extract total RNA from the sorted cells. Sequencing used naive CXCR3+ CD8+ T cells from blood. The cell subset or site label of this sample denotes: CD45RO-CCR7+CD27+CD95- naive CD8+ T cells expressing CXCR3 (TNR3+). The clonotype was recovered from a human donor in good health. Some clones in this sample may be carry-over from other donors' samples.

The CDR3 loop reads CASSPEGLYEQYF. This receptor chain uses TRBV18 and TRBJ2-7. CDR1 KGHSH and CDR2 LQKENI were looked up in the germline V gene. The CDR3 covers 13 residues, taking in both the cysteine and the phenylalanine. Nucleotide data are not available.